The 22 T cell receptor beta chains below all came from one sample that was sequenced in a study of cytomegalovirus exposure and HLA in healthy donors. PCR involved 60 Vbeta and 13 Jbeta primers. TCRdb's table, derived via immunoSEQ multiplex PCR, lists solely in-frame clones and lacks some. The table lists roughly 100,000 clones, roughly 80% of them singletons. The sample consisted of PBMCs. All receptors derive from a man between 35 and 55 years old in good health and CMV-seronegative.

This chain uses TRBV21-1 with TRBJ1-5; the table calls TRBD1, which could not be checked here. TRBV21-1 is tagged as a pseudogene. This CDR3 has 18 residues. In DNA, the CDR3 is TGTGCCAGCAGCCGGGACAGGGTGATGATGTGGAGCAATCAGCCCCAGCATTTT. It yields the protein CASSRDRVMMWSNQPQHF.

The chain combines TRBV14 with TRBJ1-5, with a possible D match to TRBD1 (5 bases). Trimming cost V 3 bases and J 6 bases, with 6 bases left between them. This CDR3 has 12 residues. CDR1 and CDR2 from the germline V gene are SGHDN and FVKESK. CDR3 in amino acids: CASSQQGQPQHF. Written as DNA, the CDR3 is TGTGCCAGCAGCCAGCAGGGTCAGCCCCAGCATTTT.

This clone was observed a single time. This chain joins TRBV11-3 and TRBJ2-5; unclear D gene. The CDR3 extends over 13 amino acids. The germline gives CDR1 SGHNT, CDR2 YENEEA. V was cut by 5 bases and J by 5 bases, with 12 bases left in between. The CDR3 sequence is CASSPEVGETQYF. The CDR3 DNA reads as TGTGCCAGCAGCCCAGAAGTCGGGGAGACCCAGTACTTC.

The rearrangement joins TRBV7-2 to TRBJ2-3; TRBD2 matches at 7 bases. Germline values: CDR1 SGHTA, CDR2 FQGNSA. The V gene end was trimmed by 8 bases and the J gene end by 1 base; junction bases not matched to a gene: 9. CDR3 length equals 15 residues. CDR3 nucleotide sequence: TGTGCCAGCCTGCGACGGGGGGTGGGCACAGATACGCAGTATTTT. It specifies CASLRRGVGTDTQYF.

The J gene is TRBJ1-2, the V gene TRBV5-1, with D tentatively TRBD1 (5 bases). V was pared by 5 bases and J by 4 bases, with 9 bases between. The CDR3 sequence is 12 residues long. Germline CDR1 is SGHRS and CDR2 is YFSETQ. The CDR3 sequence: CASRARGYGYTF. As DNA, the CDR3 is TGCGCCAGCAGGGCAAGGGGCTATGGCTACACCTTC.

J is TRBJ2-3 and V is TRBV4-1, with TRBD1 as a possible D gene (7 bases). There are 15 residues in the CDR3. The V gene lost 0 bases and the J gene lost 5 bases, with 12 bases spanning the gap. CDR1 and CDR2 (germline): MGHRA, YSYEKL. The CDR3 reads CASSQDNQGGDTQYF. In DNA form, the CDR3 reads TGCGCCAGCAGCCAAGATAACCAGGGGGGAGATACGCAGTATTTT.

This clone has just one count. The chain carries TRBV27 and TRBJ1-5; no definite D call. Per the germline V gene, CDR1 is MNHEY and CDR2 is SMNVEV (reference sequence). With 7 bases removed from V and 1 base from J, the gap between germline ends came to 14 bases. The CDR3 runs 15 residues. The CDR3 coding sequence is TGTGCCAGCAACCAAGACGGGTTGAGCAATCAGCCCCAGCATTTT. Translating gives CASNQDGLSNQPQHF.

The CDR3 coding sequence is TGTGCCAGCAACAGACAGGGGACCTGGGAGACCCAGTACTTC. This codes for CASNRQGTWETQYF. This chain connects TRBV2 to TRBJ2-5; 8 nucleotides match TRBD1. Losses at the gene ends were 7 bases for V and 5 bases for J; bases not matched to a gene: 9. The CDR3 extends over 14 amino acids. Per germline, CDR1 SNHLY and CDR2 FYNNEI.

The genes are TRBV19 and TRBJ1-1; 7 bases are a match to TRBD1. There are 16 residues in the CDR3. CDR1 LNHDA and CDR2 SQIVND come from the germline V gene (reference sequence). V was pared by 2 bases and J by 0 bases, with 6 bases of the junction left unmatched. The CDR3 region has the DNA TGTGCCAGTAGTATAAGGGGGCCGGAGATGAACACTGAAGCTTTCTTT. This encodes CASSIRGPEMNTEAFF.

The CDR3 protein is CASTYRVPEQYF. For the CDR3, the DNA is TGTGCCAGCACATACAGGGTTCCCGAGCAGTACTTC. This chain uses TRBV2 with TRBJ2-7, with a possible D match to TRBD1 (6 bases). V was shortened by 7 bases and J by 6 bases, with 13 bases between the two germline ends. Germline lookup yields CDR1 SNHLY and CDR2 FYNNEI. The length of the CDR3 is 12 residues.

The CDR3 spells CASRYRDTSTDTQYF. In DNA, the CDR3 is TGCGCCAGCAGGTACAGGGATACCTCCACAGATACGCAGTATTTT. The V gene is TRBV4-1, the J gene TRBJ2-3, with a tentative D call TRBD1 (6 bases). The CDR3 has 15 residues. Trimming removed 6 bases at V and 2 bases at J, with 15 bases between. Germline V gives CDR1 MGHRA, CDR2 YSYEKL.

This clone was recorded once. The chain combines TRBV25-1 with TRBJ1-1, with a possible D match to TRBD1 (5 bases). Germline CDR1 reads MGHDK; CDR2 reads SYGVNS. This CDR3 comprises 12 residues. V was pared by 4 bases and J by 10 bases, with 13 bases between. The DNA for the CDR3 is TGTGCCAGCAGTGCGTTAGGGAGGGGAGCTTTCTTT. Residues: CASSALGRGAFF.

The count of this clone is one. The J gene is TRBJ2-3, the V gene TRBV19, with 10 positions matching TRBD2. Germline CDR1 reads LNHDA; CDR2 reads SQIVND (reference sequence). V lost 5 bases, J lost 4 bases, and 3 bases stayed unmatched. This CDR3 comprises 14 residues. The CDR3 is CASSFGTSADTQYF. CDR3 nucleotides: TGTGCCAGTAGTTTTGGGACTAGCGCAGATACGCAGTATTTT.

The V call is TRBV5-6, the J call TRBJ1-3; unclear D gene. The CDR3 is made up of 13 amino acids. The V gene lost 0 bases and the J gene lost 4 bases, with 5 bases spanning the gap. From germline, CDR1 is SGHDT and CDR2 YYEEEE. The CDR3 DNA sequence: TGTGCCAGCAGCTTGGGCGGCGGAAACACCATATATTTT. It encodes CASSLGGGNTIYF.

About this clone: Other DNA sequences in the sample encode the same CDR3. The genes are TRBV6-6 and TRBJ2-5; 10 bases fit TRBD2. The V segment lost 6 bases and the J segment 5 bases; nucleotides outside the gene matches: 12. CDR1 and CDR2 (germline): MNHNY, SVGAGI (reference sequence). The CDR3 runs to 16 residues. CDR3 sequence reads: CASSWASGGSRETQYF. CDR3 DNA sequence: TGTGCCAGCAGCTGGGCTAGCGGGGGTTCTAGGGAGACCCAGTACTTC.

This chain uses TRBV6-1 with TRBJ2-2; 9 nucleotides agree with TRBD1. Trimming at V came to 3 bases and at J to 4 bases, leaving 3 bases not matched to a gene. The CDR3 has 15 amino acids. Germline V gene lookup returns CDR1 MNHNS and CDR2 SASEGT. This CDR3 reads CASSEGTGSTGELFF. CDR3 DNA sequence: TGTGCCAGCAGTGAGGGGACAGGGAGCACCGGGGAGCTGTTTTTT.

The chain recombines TRBV5-8 with TRBJ1-3; D is unresolved. Looked up from germline, CDR1 is SGHTS and CDR2 is YDEGEE. CDR3 size: 14 residues. V lost 4 bases and J lost 4, with 12 bases in between. CDR3 DNA sequence: TGTGCCAGCAGCAGAGGGTTCATAGGAAACACCATATATTTT. Translated: CASSRGFIGNTIYF.

The rearrangement joins TRBV5-4 to TRBJ2-5, with 8 nucleotides matching TRBD1. Losses at the gene ends were 4 bases for V and 5 bases for J; bases not matched to a gene: 7. Per germline, CDR1 SGHNT and CDR2 YYREEE (reference sequence). This CDR3 spans 14 amino acids. The CDR3 bases are TGTGCCAGCAGCCTAGACAGGGGTAGTGAGACCCAGTACTTC. As protein: CASSLDRGSETQYF.

Comment on this clone: The sample contains more than one DNA sequence encoding this CDR3. The chain is built from TRBV6-6 and TRBJ1-3; 9 bases agree with TRBD1. CDR3 length equals 16 residues. Per the germline V gene, CDR1 is MNHNY and CDR2 is SVGAGI (reference sequence). The V and J ends lost 9 bases and 3 bases, in that order; junction bases with no gene match: 12. In nucleotides, the CDR3 is TGTGCCAGTAGTCAATCGAGACAGGGGGTTGGAAACACCATATATTTT. Protein sequence: CASSQSRQGVGNTIYF.

The V gene is TRBV11-2, the J gene TRBJ1-4; a possible D gene is TRBD1 (6 bases). V lost 2 bases and J lost 3, with 13 bases in between. The CDR3 has 16 amino acids. The germline CDR1 and CDR2 sequences are SGHAT and FQNNGV. The DNA for the CDR3 is TGTGCCAGCAGCTTAAGGGGCGACAGGTCTAATGAAAAACTGTTTTTT. It encodes CASSLRGDRSNEKLFF. Complete variable domain (other parts from reference TRBV11-2 and TRBJ1-4): EAGVAQSPRYKIIEKRQSVAFWCNPISGHATLYWYQQILGQGPKLLIQFQNNGVVDDSQLPKDRFSAERLKGVDSTLKIQPAKLEDSAVYLCASSLRGDRSNEKLFFGSGTQLSVL.

The rearrangement links TRBV2 to TRBJ1-6, with D perhaps matching TRBD1 (5 bases). CDR3 length: 17 residues. V lost 1 base and J 7 bases, leaving 17 bases between the germline ends. The V gene's germline CDR1 is SNHLY and CDR2 FYNNEI. CDR3 in DNA: TGTGCCAGCAGTGAAGTAGGGCGGAAAAGGGGAAATTCACCCCTCCACTTT. As protein: CASSEVGRKRGNSPLHF. Combining the CDR3 with reference TRBV2 and TRBJ1-6 gives the whole variable domain EPEVTQTPSHQVTQMGQEVILRCVPISNHLYFYWYRQILGQKVEFLVSFYNNEISEKSEIFDDQFSVERPDGSNFTLKIRSTKLEDSAMYFCASSEVGRKRGNSPLHFGNGTRLTVT.

This sequence joins TRBV6-1 and TRBJ1-2, with 8 positions matching TRBD1. The CDR3 sequence is 15 residues long. Trimming took 1 base from V and 5 from J; bases not matched to a gene: 6. Germline V gene lookup returns CDR1 MNHNS and CDR2 SASEGT. CDR3 sequence: CASSEVQGELYGYTF. The CDR3 nucleotides are TGTGCCAGCAGTGAAGTACAGGGGGAACTGTATGGCTACACCTTC.